Shown below are 30 T cell receptor beta chains from a single sample sequenced in a study of cytomegalovirus exposure and HLA in healthy donors. The PCR had 60 Vbeta and 13 Jbeta primers. TCRdb's copy holds only in-frame clones and misses some; the assay was immunoSEQ multiplex PCR. This sample's clone table lists 150,000 to 200,000 clones. Sequenced: PBMCs. Receptor source: a young woman in good health and CMV-seropositive.

The rearrangement links TRBV5-1 to TRBJ2-1; 11 bases fit TRBD2. Trimming cost V 1 base and J 1 base; bases outside gene matches: 1. CDR3 length equals 16 residues. The germline V gene has CDR1 SGHRS and CDR2 YFSETQ. The CDR3 nucleotides read TGCGCCAGCAGCTTGTTAGCGGGGGGGTCCTACAATGAGCAGTTCTTC. It specifies CASSLLAGGSYNEQFF.

CDR3 region: CASSQEPSGGSETQYF. CDR3 in DNA: TGCGCCAGCAGCCAAGAACCTAGCGGGGGGTCTGAGACCCAGTACTTC. The genes are TRBV4-3 and TRBJ2-5; TRBD2 aligns across 11 bases. Germline trimming cut 0 bases from V and 5 bases from J; bases unmatched to any gene: 5. This CDR3 comprises 16 residues. Germline lookup yields CDR1 LGHNA and CDR2 YSLEER.

The chain links TRBV29-1 to TRBJ2-7; TRBD1 matches at 8 bases. Germline V CDR1 and CDR2: SQVTM, ANQGSEA. The CDR3 has 12 residues. Germline trimming cut 7 bases from V and 2 bases from J; bases unmatched to any gene: 4. The CDR3 DNA sequence: TGCAGCGCTCGGGACAGGACCTACGAGCAGTACTTC. As protein: CSARDRTYEQYF.

In DNA form, the CDR3 reads TGTGCCAGCAGCCAGTACAGGGGGACTGAAGCTTTCTTT. It specifies CASSQYRGTEAFF. The chain carries TRBV11-2 and TRBJ1-1, with 8 bases that match TRBD1. The CDR3 is 13 residues long. Germline V CDR1 and CDR2: SGHAT, FQNNGV. J was trimmed by 5 bases and V by 5 bases; bases with no gene match: 4.

This rearrangement joins TRBV7-9 to TRBJ2-1; 10 nucleotides line up with TRBD2. Losses at the gene ends were 8 bases for V and 0 bases for J; bases not matched to a gene: 1. Germline V lookup: CDR1 SEHNR, CDR2 FQNEAQ (reference sequence). This CDR3 region has 14 residues. CDR3 residues: CASGLAVSYNEQFF. The CDR3 DNA reads TGTGCCAGCGGACTAGCGGTCTCCTACAATGAGCAGTTCTTC.

The rearrangement links TRBV11-3 to TRBJ2-2; D is ambiguous. Germline V gene sequence: CDR1 SGHNT, CDR2 YENEEA. The CDR3 loop spans 13 amino acids. V was cut by 5 bases and J by 4 bases, with 8 bases left in between. CDR3 region: CASSRLTTGELFF. For the CDR3, the DNA is TGTGCCAGCAGCCGACTGACCACCGGGGAGCTGTTTTTT.

This chain links TRBV5-4 with TRBJ2-3, with 7 nucleotides matching TRBD2. The CDR3 extends over 15 amino acids. The germline CDR1 and CDR2 sequences are SGHNT and YYREEE (reference sequence). V was clipped by 1 base and J by 4 bases; unmatched bases: 6. The CDR3 loop is CASSLSASGSDTQYF. CDR3 DNA: TGTGCCAGCAGCTTGTCGGCTAGCGGATCAGATACGCAGTATTTT.

The chain recombines TRBV29-1 with TRBJ2-1, with D possibly matching TRBD2 (5 bases). Trimming stripped 0 bases from V and 10 bases from J, with 7 bases between. Germline V gene sequence: CDR1 SQVTM, CDR2 ANQGSEA. The CDR3 loop spans 11 amino acids. CDR3 nucleotides: TGCAGCGTTGAAGAAGGAGGCGAGCAGTTCTTC. Its translation: CSVEEGGEQFF.

The V gene is TRBV18, the J gene TRBJ2-1; 9 nucleotides align to TRBD2. With 6 bases clipped from V and 10 bases from J, the junction kept 13 bases outside the gene matches. The germline V gene has CDR1 KGHSH and CDR2 LQKENI. This CDR3 spans 15 amino acids. The CDR3 sequence is CASSHRLAVQKEQFF. The CDR3 DNA reads TGTGCCAGCTCCCACCGACTAGCGGTTCAGAAGGAGCAGTTCTTC.

Here the CDR3 reads CASRVGGMSTEAFF. The CDR3 nucleotides are TGTGCCAGTAGGGTGGGGGGGATGAGCACTGAAGCTTTCTTT. The chain combines TRBV19 with TRBJ1-1; D is perhaps TRBD1 (5 bases). The CDR3 is 14 residues long. With 6 bases removed from V and 4 bases from J, the gap between germline ends came to 15 bases. The germline CDR1 and CDR2 sequences are LNHDA and SQIVND (reference sequence). Variable domain in full (rest from reference TRBV19 and TRBJ1-1): DGGITQSPKYLFRKEGQNVTLSCEQNLNHDAMYWYRQDPGQGLRLIYYSQIVNDFQKGDIAEGYSVSREKKESFPLTVTSAQKNPTAFYLCASRVGGMSTEAFFGQGTRLTVV.

The V call is TRBV29-1, the J call TRBJ1-2, with D possibly TRBD1 on 6 matching bases. Germline loops: CDR1 SQVTM, CDR2 ANQGSEA. This CDR3 is 14 amino acids long. V was shortened by 3 bases and J by 4 bases, with 15 bases between the two germline ends. The CDR3 region has the DNA TGCAGCGTTGAGGGGGCCACCCGGGGCTATGGCTACACCTTC. Protein sequence: CSVEGATRGYGYTF.

The V call is TRBV27, the J call TRBJ1-5, with D maybe TRBD1 (5 bases). The V end lost 6 bases, the J end lost 11 bases, and 26 bases lay between the germline ends. The germline V gene encodes CDR1 MNHEY and CDR2 SMNVEV (reference sequence). The CDR3 is 16 residues long. The DNA for the CDR3 is TGTGCCAGCAGCCAAAATGGGGGGACCATGAGGATGGCCCAGCATTTT. It codes for CASSQNGGTMRMAQHF.

This chain links TRBV19 with TRBJ1-4, with 8 bases fitting TRBD1. This CDR3 spans 16 amino acids. The V and J ends lost 3 bases and 7 bases, in that order; junction bases with no gene match: 10. Germline-derived CDR1 and CDR2 are LNHDA and SQIVND (reference sequence). The CDR3 is CASSISRGHPTEKLFF. Written as DNA, the CDR3 is TGTGCCAGTAGTATCTCCAGGGGGCATCCAACTGAAAAACTGTTTTTT.

The genes are TRBV6-5 and TRBJ2-5, with D possibly being TRBD2 (6 bases). Gene TRBJ2-7 matches the end of the DNA better, so the J call may be wrong. The germline V gene has CDR1 MNHEY and CDR2 SVGAGI. The CDR3 spans 12 residues. Here the CDR3 reads CASSLRGYEQYF. The CDR3 DNA is TGTGCCAGCAGCCTACGGGGGTACGAGCAGTACTTC.

The rearrangement uses TRBV5-4 and TRBJ2-7; TRBD2 aligns across 7 bases. There are 16 residues in the CDR3. Germline V gene sequence: CDR1 SGHNT, CDR2 YYREEE (reference sequence). V gave up 2 bases and J gave up 4 bases; unmatched junction bases: 12. The CDR3 loop is CASSFGAGVGRYEQYF. In DNA, the CDR3 is TGTGCCAGCAGCTTCGGCGCGGGAGTCGGCAGGTACGAGCAGTACTTC.

The rearrangement joins TRBV5-1 to TRBJ2-1; weak D call: TRBD1 (5 bases). Germline values: CDR1 SGHRS, CDR2 YFSETQ. There are 13 residues in the CDR3. Trimming removed 2 bases from V and 8 bases from J, with 11 bases in between. The CDR3 region has the DNA TGCGCCAGCAGCTTTCACACAGGCTATGAGCAGTTCTTC. Protein product: CASSFHTGYEQFF.

The chain has TRBV2 and TRBJ2-2; weak D call: TRBD2 (6 bases). CDR3 length: 14 amino acids. V was cut by 4 bases and J by 7 bases, with 13 bases left in between. Germline loops: CDR1 SNHLY, CDR2 FYNNEI. The CDR3 loop is CASSVLGGGGELFF. For the CDR3, the DNA is TGTGCCAGCAGTGTATTGGGAGGTGGCGGGGAGCTGTTTTTT. Variable domain in full (rest from reference TRBV2 and TRBJ2-2): EPEVTQTPSHQVTQMGQEVILRCVPISNHLYFYWYRQILGQKVEFLVSFYNNEISEKSEIFDDQFSVERPDGSNFTLKIRSTKLEDSAMYFCASSVLGGGGELFFGEGSRLTVL.

The genes are TRBV19 and TRBJ2-6; D perhaps matches TRBD1 (6 bases). Germline CDR1 reads LNHDA; CDR2 reads SQIVND (reference sequence). The V and J ends lost 9 bases and 2 bases respectively, with 11 bases between them. The CDR3 runs 14 residues. In nucleotides, the CDR3 is TGTGCCAGCCATTACAGGGCTGGGGCCAACGTCCTGACTTTC. Translated: CASHYRAGANVLTF.

V usage is TRBV29-1 and J usage is TRBJ2-7, with D maybe TRBD1 (6 bases). The CDR3 totals 13 residues. Trimming cost V 6 bases and J 6 bases, with 18 bases left between them. CDR1 and CDR2 from the germline V gene are SQVTM and ANQGSEA. CDR3 sequence: CSVVQGWSGEQYF. In nucleotides, the CDR3 is TGCAGCGTCGTACAGGGATGGTCGGGCGAGCAGTACTTC.

The chain uses TRBV9 and TRBJ1-5, with TRBD1 identical over 7 bases. This CDR3 contains 15 residues. Germline values: CDR1 SGDLS, CDR2 YYNGEE. V gave up 3 bases and J gave up 1 base; unmatched junction bases: 4. The CDR3 here is CASSAGGGSNQPQHF. As DNA, the CDR3 is TGTGCCAGCAGCGCAGGGGGTGGAAGCAATCAGCCCCAGCATTTT.

This chain joins TRBV5-6 and TRBJ1-2; the D gene is possibly TRBD1 (6 bases). The CDR3 sequence is 13 residues long. Germline CDR1 SGHDT, CDR2 YYEEEE. V was clipped by 6 bases and J by 4 bases, with 13 bases between them. This chain's CDR3 is CASTLGQTYGYTF. The CDR3 nucleotides are TGTGCCAGCACTCTCGGACAGACCTATGGCTACACCTTC.

The rearrangement uses TRBV5-6 and TRBJ2-1; D call uncertain. V lost 4 bases and J lost 3, with 11 bases in between. The length of the CDR3 is 14 residues. In germline, CDR1 is SGHDT, CDR2 YYEEEE. CDR3: CASSLGSHYNEQFF. The DNA for the CDR3 is TGTGCCAGCAGCCTCGGGTCCCACTACAATGAGCAGTTCTTC.

The V and J genes are TRBV20-1 and TRBJ1-4; D unresolved. Germline assignment: CDR1 DFQATT and CDR2 SNEGSKA (reference sequence). The V end lost 8 bases, the J end lost 7 bases, and 11 bases lay between the germline ends. The CDR3 loop spans 11 amino acids. The CDR3 sequence: CSPDGGEKLFF. The CDR3 DNA is TGCAGTCCAGACGGCGGTGAAAAACTGTTTTTT.

V usage is TRBV30 and J usage is TRBJ1-3; a possible D gene is TRBD1 (6 bases). Germline V gives CDR1 GTSNPN, CDR2 SVGIG (reference sequence). This CDR3 has 14 amino acids. Trimming took off 0 bases at V and 5 bases at J, with 11 bases between the two ends. The CDR3 DNA sequence: TGTGCCTGGAGTGTACAGGGTTTACGAAACACCATATATTTT. This sequence encodes CAWSVQGLRNTIYF.

The genes are TRBV7-9 and TRBJ2-2; the D gene is possibly TRBD2 (6 bases). The CDR3 is 15 amino acids. The V and J ends lost 2 bases and 0 bases respectively, with 7 bases between them. Per the germline V gene, CDR1 is SEHNR and CDR2 is FQNEAQ (reference sequence). CDR3 bases: TGTGCCAGCAGCTTAAGACTAGCGAACACCGGGGAGCTGTTTTTT. This gives the protein CASSLRLANTGELFF. Full variable domain (missing parts from reference TRBV7-9 and TRBJ2-2): DTGVSQNPRHKITKRGQNVTFRCDPISEHNRLYWYRQTLGQGPEFLTYFQNEAQLEKSRLLSDRFSAERPKGSFSTLEIQRTEQGDSAMYLCASSLRLANTGELFFGEGSRLTVL.

The V gene is TRBV6-6, the J gene TRBJ2-3; the D gene is possibly TRBD2 (6 bases). The V gene lost 4 bases and the J gene lost 0 bases, with 11 bases spanning the gap. The CDR3 consists of 15 residues. The germline V gene encodes CDR1 MNHNY and CDR2 SVGAGI (reference sequence). For the CDR3, the DNA is TGTGCCAGCAGTTCCCAAGCGGGCAGCACAGATACGCAGTATTTT. It is translated as CASSSQAGSTDTQYF.

The CDR3: CASSLENRGYGYTF. CDR3 DNA: TGTGCCAGCAGCTTAGAGAACAGGGGCTATGGCTACACCTTC. This chain links TRBV7-9 with TRBJ1-2; 7 nucleotides agree with TRBD1. CDR1 is SEHNR and CDR2 is FQNEAQ in the germline V gene (reference sequence). The CDR3 spans 14 residues. V lost 1 base, J lost 4 bases, and 3 bases stayed unmatched.

The V and J genes are TRBV7-9 and TRBJ2-1, with TRBD1 as a possible D gene (6 bases). Germline V gives CDR1 SEHNR, CDR2 FQNEAQ (reference sequence). The V end lost 5 bases, the J end lost 0 bases, and 11 bases lay between the germline ends. The CDR3 extends over 15 amino acids. The DNA of the CDR3 is TGTGCCAGCAGCCGACAGGACAGCTCCTACAATGAGCAGTTCTTC. Residues: CASSRQDSSYNEQFF.

The chain combines TRBV21-1 with TRBJ1-6; the table's D gene call, TRBD1, was not cross checked with the DNA. TRBV21-1 is reported as a pseudogene. There are 18 residues in the CDR3. The CDR3 region is CASSVGQSTLIGLSPLHF. The CDR3 DNA follows: TGTGCCAGCAGCGTGGGACAATCCACACTCATAGGACTTTCACCCCTCCACTTT.

V gene TRBV15 combines with J gene TRBJ2-1; possibly TRBD1 for D (6 bases). The V and J ends lost 0 bases and 13 bases respectively, with 10 bases between them. Germline V lookup: CDR1 LNHNV, CDR2 YYDKDF (reference sequence). CDR3 length: 12 amino acids. The CDR3 sequence is CATSREGGQQFF. CDR3 coding DNA: TGTGCCACCAGCAGAGAAGGGGGTCAACAGTTCTTC.